The entry below gives a single T cell receptor (beta chain) sequence along with its context. The CDR3 loop spans 14 amino acids. Looked up from germline, CDR1 is MNHNY and CDR2 is SVGAGI (reference sequence). V lost 7 bases, J lost 5 bases, and 15 bases lay in between. TCRdb's copy holds only in-frame clones and misses some; the assay was immunoSEQ multiplex PCR. Of about 34,000 clones in the sample, approximately 90% were seen once. This sample is part of a study of STAT5B mutations in CD4+ large granular lymphocyte leukemia. The chain uses TRBV6-6 and TRBJ2-1; D gene unclear. The receptor's source is a human donor in good health. The sample taken for sequencing was CD4+ T cells from blood buffy coats. In DNA form, the CDR3 reads TGTGCCAGCACTGGTAATGGGCTGAACAATGAGCAGTTCTTC. Its translation: CASTGNGLNNEQFF.